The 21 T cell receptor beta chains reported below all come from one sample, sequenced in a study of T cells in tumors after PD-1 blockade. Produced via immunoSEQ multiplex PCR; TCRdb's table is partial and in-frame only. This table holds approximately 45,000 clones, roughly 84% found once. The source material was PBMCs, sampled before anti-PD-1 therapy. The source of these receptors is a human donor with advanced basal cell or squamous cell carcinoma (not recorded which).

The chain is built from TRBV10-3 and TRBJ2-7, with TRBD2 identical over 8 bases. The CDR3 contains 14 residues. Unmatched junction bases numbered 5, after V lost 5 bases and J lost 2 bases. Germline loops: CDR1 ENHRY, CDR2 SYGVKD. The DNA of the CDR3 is TGTGCCATCAGTATGACTAGCGAGGCCTACGAGCAGTACTTC. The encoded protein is CAISMTSEAYEQYF.

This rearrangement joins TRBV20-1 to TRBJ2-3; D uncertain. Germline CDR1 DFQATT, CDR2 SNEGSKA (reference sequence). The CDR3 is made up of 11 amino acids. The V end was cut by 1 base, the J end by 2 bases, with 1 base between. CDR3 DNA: TGCAGTGCTAGAGTCACAGATACGCAGTATTTT. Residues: CSARVTDTQYF.

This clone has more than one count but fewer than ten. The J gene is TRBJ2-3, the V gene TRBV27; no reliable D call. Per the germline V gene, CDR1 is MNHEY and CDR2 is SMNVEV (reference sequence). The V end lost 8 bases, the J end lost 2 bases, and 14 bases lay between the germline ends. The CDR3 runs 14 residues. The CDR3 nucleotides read TGTGCCAGCGCCTCACCGACCACCACAGATACGCAGTATTTT. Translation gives CASASPTTTDTQYF.

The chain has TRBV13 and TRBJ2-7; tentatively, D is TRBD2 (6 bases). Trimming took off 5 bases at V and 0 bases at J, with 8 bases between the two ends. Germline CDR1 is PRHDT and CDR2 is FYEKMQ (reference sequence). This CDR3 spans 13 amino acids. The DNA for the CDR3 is TGTGCCAGCAGCCGGGAGAGCTCCTACGAGCAGTACTTC. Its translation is CASSRESSYEQYF.

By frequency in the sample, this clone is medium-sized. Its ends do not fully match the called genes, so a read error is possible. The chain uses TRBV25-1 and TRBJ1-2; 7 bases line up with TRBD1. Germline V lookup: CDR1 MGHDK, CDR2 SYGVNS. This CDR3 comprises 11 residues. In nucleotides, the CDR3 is TGTGCCAGCCAAAGAGGGGGCGAAAGTGCCTTC. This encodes CASQRGGESAF.

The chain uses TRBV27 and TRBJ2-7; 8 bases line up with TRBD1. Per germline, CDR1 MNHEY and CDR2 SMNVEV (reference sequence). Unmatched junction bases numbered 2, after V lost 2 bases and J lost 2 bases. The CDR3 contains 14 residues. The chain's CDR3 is CASSLVQGAYEQYF. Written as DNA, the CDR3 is TGTGCCAGCAGTTTAGTACAGGGGGCCTACGAGCAGTACTTC.

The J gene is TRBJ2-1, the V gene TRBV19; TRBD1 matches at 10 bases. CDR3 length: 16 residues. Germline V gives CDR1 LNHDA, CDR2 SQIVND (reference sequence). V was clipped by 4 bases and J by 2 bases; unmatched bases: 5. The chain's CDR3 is CASSTTGTGAYNEQFF. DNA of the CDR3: TGTGCCAGTAGTACCACCGGGACAGGGGCCTACAATGAGCAGTTCTTC.

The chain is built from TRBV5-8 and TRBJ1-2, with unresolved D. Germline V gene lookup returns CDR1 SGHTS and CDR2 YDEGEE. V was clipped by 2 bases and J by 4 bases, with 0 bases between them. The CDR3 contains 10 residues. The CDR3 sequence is CASSFYGYTF. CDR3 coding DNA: TGTGCCAGCAGCTTCTATGGCTACACCTTC.

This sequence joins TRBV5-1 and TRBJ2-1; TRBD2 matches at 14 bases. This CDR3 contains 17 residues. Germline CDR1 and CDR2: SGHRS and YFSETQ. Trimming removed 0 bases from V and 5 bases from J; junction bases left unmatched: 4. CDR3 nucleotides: TGCGCCAGCAGCTTGGATCGGGGACTAGCGGGAGACAATGAGCAGTTCTTC. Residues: CASSLDRGLAGDNEQFF.

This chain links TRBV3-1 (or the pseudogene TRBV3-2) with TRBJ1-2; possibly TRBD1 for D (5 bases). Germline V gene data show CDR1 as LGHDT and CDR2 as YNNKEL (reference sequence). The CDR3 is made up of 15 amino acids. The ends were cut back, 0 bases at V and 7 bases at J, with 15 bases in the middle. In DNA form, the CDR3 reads TGTGCCAGCAGCCAAGAAGTTACCGGGGCTGGTGGCTACACCTTC. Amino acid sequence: CASSQEVTGAGGYTF.

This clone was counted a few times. CDR3 in DNA: TGTGCCAGCACGGGCCCCGAGGGGGAGACCCAGTACTTC. Residues: CASTGPEGETQYF. The rearrangement links TRBV12-3 or TRBV12-4 to TRBJ2-5; D possibly matches TRBD1 or TRBD2 (5 bases each). V gave up 7 bases and J gave up 5 bases, with 14 bases separating them. The CDR3 covers 13 residues.

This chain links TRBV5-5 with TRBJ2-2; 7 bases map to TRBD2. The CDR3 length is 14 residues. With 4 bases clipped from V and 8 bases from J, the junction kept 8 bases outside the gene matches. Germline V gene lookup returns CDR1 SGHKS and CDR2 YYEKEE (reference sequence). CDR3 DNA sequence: TGTGCCAGCAGCCCTCGGGGGGAAGATGGGGAGCTGTTTTTT. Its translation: CASSPRGEDGELFF.

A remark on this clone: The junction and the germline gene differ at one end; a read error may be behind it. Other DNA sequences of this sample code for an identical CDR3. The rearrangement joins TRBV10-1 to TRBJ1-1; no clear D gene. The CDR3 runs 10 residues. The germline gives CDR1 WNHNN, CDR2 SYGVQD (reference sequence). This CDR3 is CQALNTEAFF. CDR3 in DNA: TGCCAGGCACTGAACACTGAAGCCTTCTTT.

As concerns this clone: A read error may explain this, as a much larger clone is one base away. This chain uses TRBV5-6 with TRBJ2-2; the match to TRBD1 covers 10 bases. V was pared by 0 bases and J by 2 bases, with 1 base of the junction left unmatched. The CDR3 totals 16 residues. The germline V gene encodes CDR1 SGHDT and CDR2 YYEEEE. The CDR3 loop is CASSLGTGGNTGELFF. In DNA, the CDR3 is TGTGCCAGCAGCTTGGGGACAGGGGGTAACACCGGGGAGCTGTTTTTT.

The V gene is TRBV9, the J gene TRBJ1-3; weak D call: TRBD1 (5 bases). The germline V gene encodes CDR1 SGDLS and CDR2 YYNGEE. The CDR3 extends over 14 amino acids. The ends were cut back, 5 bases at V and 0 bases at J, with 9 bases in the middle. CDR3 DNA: TGTGCCAGCAGGTCAGGGCACTCTGGAAACACCATATATTTT. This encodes CASRSGHSGNTIYF.

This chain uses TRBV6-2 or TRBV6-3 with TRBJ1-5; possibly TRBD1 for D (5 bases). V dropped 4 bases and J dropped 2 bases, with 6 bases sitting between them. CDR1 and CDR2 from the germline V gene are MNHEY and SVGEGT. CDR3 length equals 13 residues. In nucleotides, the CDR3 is TGTGCCAGCAGTTCGACAGGCAATCAGCCCCAGCATTTT. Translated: CASSSTGNQPQHF.

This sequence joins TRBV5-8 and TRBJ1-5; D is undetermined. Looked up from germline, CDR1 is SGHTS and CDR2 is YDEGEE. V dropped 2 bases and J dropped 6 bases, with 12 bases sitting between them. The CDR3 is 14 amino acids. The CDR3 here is CASSFEGYGQPQHF. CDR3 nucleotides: TGTGCCAGCAGCTTTGAGGGTTATGGTCAGCCCCAGCATTTT. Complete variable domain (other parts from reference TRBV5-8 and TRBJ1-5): EAGVTQSPTHLIKTRGQQATLRCSPISGHTSVYWYQQALGLGLQFLLWYDEGEERNRGNFPPRFSGRQFPNYSSELNVNALELEDSALYLCASSFEGYGQPQHFGDGTRLSIL.

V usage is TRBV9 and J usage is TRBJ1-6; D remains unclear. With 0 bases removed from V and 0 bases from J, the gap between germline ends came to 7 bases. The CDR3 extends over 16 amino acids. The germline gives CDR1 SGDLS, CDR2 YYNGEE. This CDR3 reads CASSVGGSSYNSPLHF. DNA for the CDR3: TGTGCCAGCAGCGTAGGTGGGAGCTCCTATAATTCACCCCTCCACTTT.

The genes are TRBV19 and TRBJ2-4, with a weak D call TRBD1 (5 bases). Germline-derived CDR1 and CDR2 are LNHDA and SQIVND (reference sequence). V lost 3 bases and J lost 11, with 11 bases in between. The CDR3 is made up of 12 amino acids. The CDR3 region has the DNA TGTGCCAGTAGTATGACCAGGGCCCTTCAGTACTTC. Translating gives CASSMTRALQYF.

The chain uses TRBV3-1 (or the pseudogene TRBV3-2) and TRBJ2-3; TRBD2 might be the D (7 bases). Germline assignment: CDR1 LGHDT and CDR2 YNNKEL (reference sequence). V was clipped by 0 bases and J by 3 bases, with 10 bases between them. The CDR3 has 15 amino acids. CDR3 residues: CASSQERGPTDTQYF. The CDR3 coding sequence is TGTGCCAGCAGCCAAGAGCGGGGGCCAACAGATACGCAGTATTTT.

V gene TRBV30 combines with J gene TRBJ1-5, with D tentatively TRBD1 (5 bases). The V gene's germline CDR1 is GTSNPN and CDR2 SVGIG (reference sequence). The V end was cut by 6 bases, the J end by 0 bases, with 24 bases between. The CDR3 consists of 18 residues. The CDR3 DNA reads TGTGCCTGTTCACCCCCCGGGGCACGCTTATATAGCAATCAGCCCCAGCATTTT. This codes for CACSPPGARLYSNQPQHF.